This is a list of T cell receptor beta chains from one sample in a study of OX40 agonist ivuxolimab in advanced cancers. Only in-frame clones appear in the TCRdb table, and some are missing; sequencing was by immunoSEQ multiplex PCR. The sample has approximately 64,000 clones; 85% are singletons. The sample in question was CD4+ or CD8+ T cells sorted from blood, obtained in a trial of the OX40 agonist ivuxolimab. The receptors stem from an adult with an advanced solid tumor such as melanoma, head and neck, liver or kidney cancer. Each CDR3 is given with its conserved first and last residue. The D gene is left open where the match is weak. Where a row states a size, it is once, few, many or the class of an expanded clone; other rows omit it.

D gene | J gene | clone size | V gene | CDR3 DNA | CDR3 protein
- | TRBJ2-7 | - | TRBV30 | TGTGCCTGGAGTGTAGCTTTGACAGAGCAGTACTTC | CAWSVALTEQYF
- | TRBJ2-5 | - | TRBV5-4 | TGTGCCAGCAGCTTGGCCGGGACGAGGGAGACCCAGTACTTC | CASSLAGTRETQYF
- | TRBJ1-4 | - | TRBV27 | TGTGCCAGCAGTTTATCAATGGGGGCTGAAAAACTGTTTTTT | CASSLSMGAEKLFF
TRBD2 | TRBJ2-7 | - | TRBV28 | TGTGCCAGCAGTTTAGCGGGAGTTTACGAGCAGTACTTC | CASSLAGVYEQYF
- | TRBJ1-2 | - | TRBV21-1 | TGTGGACCGAGGAGGGGGCATGGCTACACCTTC | CGPRRGHGYTF
TRBD2 | TRBJ2-1 | - | TRBV5-1 | TGCGCCAGCAGCTTGGTAGCGGGAAATGCTGAGCAGTTCTTC | CASSLVAGNAEQFF
- | TRBJ1-2 | - | TRBV28 | TGTGCCAGCAGTTTACTTGTGGGGGTCCTTACCTTC | CASSLLVGVLTF
TRBD1 | TRBJ2-4 | - | TRBV28 | TGTGCCAGCAGTTTGATTCAGGGGGTGGATGGAAACATTCAGTACTTC | CASSLIQGVDGNIQYF
- | TRBJ1-5 | - | TRBV7-2 | TGTGCCAGCAGGTATACAGGGAATCAGCCCCAGCATTTT | CASRYTGNQPQHF
- | TRBJ2-7 | once | TRBV29-1 | TGCAGCTACCGGGGCACGGCGACCTACGAGCAGTACTTC | CSYRGTATYEQYF
TRBD1 | TRBJ1-3 | - | TRBV30 | TGTGCCTGGAGGCCGGGACAGGGTGCGAACACCATATATTTT | CAWRPGQGANTIYF
TRBD2 | TRBJ2-5 | - | TRBV6-5 | TGTGCCAGCAGTTATTACCGGGAGGGCCGCGAGACCCAGTACTTC | CASSYYREGRETQYF
TRBD2 | TRBJ2-6 | few | TRBV7-6 | TGTGCCAGCAGCGCAGGACTAGCGGATGACTCTGGGGCCAACGTCCTGACTTTC | CASSAGLADDSGANVLTF
TRBD2 | TRBJ2-1 | - | TRBV11-1 | TGTGCCAGCAGCTTAGGGGGGACTAGCGTGGATGAGCAGTTCTTC | CASSLGGTSVDEQFF
- | TRBJ2-7 | few | TRBV19 | TGTGCCAGTAGTATTCGTTTCCGCTACGAGCAGTACTTC | CASSIRFRYEQYF
- | TRBJ2-5 | - | TRBV7-2 | TGTGCCAGCAGCCCCACGGGACGGCCGCAAGAGACCCAGTACTTC | CASSPTGRPQETQYF
- | TRBJ2-7 | - | TRBV7-2 | TGTGCCAGCAGCTTACAGGGGAGGTCCTACGAGCAGTACTTC | CASSLQGRSYEQYF
TRBD1 | TRBJ2-5 | - | TRBV10-2 | TGCGCCAGCAGGGGACAGGGTTGGGAGACCCAGTACTTC | CASRGQGWETQYF
TRBD1 | TRBJ2-5 | - | TRBV19 | TGTGCCAGTAGCGTGGACAGGGACGGTGACCAGTACTTC | CASSVDRDGDQYF
TRBD1 | TRBJ1-2 | once | TRBV5-4 | TGTGCCAGCAGCTGGGGACAGGGAACTAACTATGGCTACACCTTC | CASSWGQGTNYGYTF
- | TRBJ1-1 | - | TRBV11-2 | TGTGCCAGCAGCCTGCAAATGGGGGTTCCGAACACTGAAGCTTTCTTT | CASSLQMGVPNTEAFF
TRBD1 | TRBJ1-5 | - | TRBV19 | TGTGCCACTCGGGACAGAGAAAACGACAATCAGCCCCAGCATTTT | CATRDRENDNQPQHF
- | TRBJ1-3 | - | TRBV5-8 | TGTGCCAGCAGGTTGAAGGGGGGTCTTGGAAACACCATATATTTT | CASRLKGGLGNTIYF
- | TRBJ2-2 | - | TRBV7-9 | TGTGCCAGCAGCTCATTACAGGTTTCGGCAATCAACACCGGGGAGCTGTTTTTT | CASSSLQVSAINTGELFF
- | TRBJ2-3 | - | TRBV6-6 | TGTGCCAGCAGTTACGGGGGGCTTCTGAGCACAGATACGCAGTATTTT | CASSYGGLLSTDTQYF
TRBD1 | TRBJ2-1 | - | TRBV25-1 | TGTGCCATTTCGAACGGGACAGGGGGATACAATGAGCAGTTCTTC | CAISNGTGGYNEQFF
- | TRBJ2-2 | few | TRBV11-2 | TGTGCCAGCAGCTTAGAGCCTACCGGGGAGCTGTTTTTT | CASSLEPTGELFF
- | TRBJ1-1 | - | TRBV5-1 | TGCGCCAGCAGCCTTGGGGGGAATCTCCCTGAAGCTTTCTTT | CASSLGGNLPEAFF
- | TRBJ1-2 | - | TRBV28 | TGTGCCAGCAGTTTAAGTACAGGGAGATTTTCCTTC | CASSLSTGRFSF
- | TRBJ1-1 | few | TRBV15 | TGTGCCACCAGCAGAGATTTCCAGGCTAGGACTGAAGCTTTCTTT | CATSRDFQARTEAFF
- | TRBJ2-2 | - | TRBV6-5 | TGTGCCAGCAGTTACTACACCGGGGAGCTGTTTTTT | CASSYYTGELFF
- | TRBJ2-7 | - | TRBV28 | TGTGCCAGCATTCCGGCAGGTACCTCCTACGAGCAGTACTTC | CASIPAGTSYEQYF
TRBD2 | TRBJ2-7 | - | TRBV19 | TGTGCCAGTAGTATAGATACCCCTGGGACTAGCGACTCCTACGAGCAGTACTTC | CASSIDTPGTSDSYEQYF
- | TRBJ2-2 | - | TRBV6-1 | TGTGCCAGCAGTCCGACGACGGGGGAGCTGTTTTTT | CASSPTTGELFF
- | TRBJ2-5 | - | TRBV6-5 | TGTGCCAGCAGTTACTCTAGCGGTTTGGAGACCCAGTACTTC | CASSYSSGLETQYF
- | TRBJ2-5 | - | TRBV2 | TGTGCCAGCAGTGTGATCCGGGAGAAACGAGAGACCCAGTACTTC | CASSVIREKRETQYF
- | TRBJ1-1 | - | TRBV11-3 | TGTGCCAGCAGGCCTTTGGGAAAGGGTGAAGCTTTCTTT | CASRPLGKGEAFF
- | TRBJ2-1 | - | TRBV4-1 | TGCGCCAGCAGCCAAGATTACTGGCGCGACTTTAACAATGAGCAGTTCTTC | CASSQDYWRDFNNEQFF